This T cell receptor (beta chain) was recovered during a study of blood T cell repertoires in COVID-19. Clones were read by immunoSEQ multiplex PCR, and TCRdb kept only the in-frame ones, dropping some. Of about 350,000 clones detected, roughly nine tenths appear once; the ten largest clones hold 3.9%. The CDR3 is 17 amino acids. The germline V gene encodes CDR1 SGHNT and CDR2 YENEEA. Unmatched junction bases numbered 11, after V lost 5 bases and J lost 2 bases. The source of this sequence is a woman in her sixties with COVID-19, enrolled during active disease. The sequencing sample was made of peripheral blood. The chain combines TRBV11-3 with TRBJ2-5; 10 positions match TRBD2. The CDR3 loop reads CASSARGSGGPQETQYF. CDR3 coding DNA: TGTGCCAGCAGCGCGAGGGGTAGCGGGGGGCCTCAAGAGACCCAGTACTTC.